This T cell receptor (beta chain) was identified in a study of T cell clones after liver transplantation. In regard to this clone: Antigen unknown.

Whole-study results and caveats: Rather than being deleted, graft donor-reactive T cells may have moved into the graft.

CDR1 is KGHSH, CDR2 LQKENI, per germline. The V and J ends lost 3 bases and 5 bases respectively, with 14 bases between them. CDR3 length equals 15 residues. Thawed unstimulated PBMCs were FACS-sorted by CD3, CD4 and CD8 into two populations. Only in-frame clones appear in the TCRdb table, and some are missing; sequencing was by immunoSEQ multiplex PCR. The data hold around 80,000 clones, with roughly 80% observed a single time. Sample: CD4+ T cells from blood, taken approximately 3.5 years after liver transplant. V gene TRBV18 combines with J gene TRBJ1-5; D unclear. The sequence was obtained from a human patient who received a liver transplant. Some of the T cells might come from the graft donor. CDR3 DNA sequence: TGTGCCAGCTCACCCCCGGGCCGGCCCGATCAGCCCCAGCATTTT. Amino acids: CASSPPGRPDQPQHF.